This TCR beta chain was identified in a study of CD4 T cells in relation to SARS-CoV-2 and coronaviruses. The overall study: ViraFEST: approximately 10-day antigen culture of PBMCs, then TCR beta CDR3 sequencing.

As concerns this clone: No antigen is known for it.

The V gene end was trimmed by 4 bases and the J gene end by 4 bases; junction bases not matched to a gene: 2. From germline, CDR1 is MNHNY and CDR2 SVGAGI (reference sequence). The CDR3 runs to 14 residues. TCRdb's copy holds only in-frame clones and misses some; the assay was immunoSEQ multiplex PCR. This sample has fewer than 20,000 clones, with around three quarters found just once. Unexposed donor CD4+ T cells date from about 2011-2018, before the COVID-19 pandemic. After ten to eleven days of culture, CD4+ T cells were isolated. Testing used SARS-CoV-2 S/N and four cold-coronavirus spikes on unexposed-donor CD4+ T cells, cells permitting. Findings and limits, study-wide: SARS-CoV-2-driven expansion was significantly weaker in crossreactive than monoreactive clones. This crossreactivity analysis covered spike protein alone, no other viral proteins.

The clonotype comes from a human donor in good health. Sequencing was performed on CD4+ T cells from PBMCs, cultured in vitro. This chain links TRBV6-6 with TRBJ2-5, with 11 bases that match TRBD1. The DNA for the CDR3 is TGTGCCAGCAGTTTGGACAGGGGGCGAGAGACCCAGTACTTC. It encodes CASSLDRGRETQYF.